The rows below give T cell receptor beta chains drawn from one sample of a study of cytomegalovirus exposure and HLA in healthy donors. The protocol was immunoSEQ multiplex PCR, while the TCRdb copy is restricted to in-frame clones and leaves out a portion. This sample has approximately 110,000 clones, with approximately 94% found just once. Material for sequencing was PBMCs. These receptors all stem from a woman younger than 30 in good health and CMV-seronegative. Both conserved end residues are part of each CDR3. Fields, in order: V gene, J gene, CDR3 protein.

V: TRBV18; J: TRBJ2-5; CDR3: CASSPRNKLASETQYF
V: TRBV5-1; J: TRBJ2-1; CDR3: CASSLDRGGEQFF
V: TRBV9; J: TRBJ2-1; CDR3: CASSLREGLHNEQFF
V: TRBV27; J: TRBJ2-1; CDR3: CASSLHETGLAGGPTYNEQFF
V: TRBV15; J: TRBJ2-2; CDR3: CATSRGGQSTGELFF
V: TRBV7-9; J: TRBJ1-1; CDR3: CASSLQGGGNTEAFF
V: TRBV19; J: TRBJ2-7; CDR3: CASSTSDRPTYEQYF
V: TRBV5-1; J: TRBJ2-7; CDR3: CASSVRVNSYEQYF
V: TRBV18; J: TRBJ1-1; CDR3: CASSLRGPEAFF
V: TRBV6-1; J: TRBJ1-5; CDR3: CASSQSGGSQPQHF
V: TRBV5-1; J: TRBJ2-7; CDR3: CASSYGQGSSNEQYF
V: TRBV4-2; J: TRBJ1-1; CDR3: CASSQDWQDPRNTEAFF
V: TRBV15; J: TRBJ2-7; CDR3: CATSRKLQGYEQYF
V: TRBV12-5; J: TRBJ1-5; CDR3: CASGLGGPGQPQHF
V: TRBV19; J: TRBJ1-1; CDR3: CASSIGGTMNTEAFF
V: TRBV6-6; J: TRBJ1-2; CDR3: CASSLTGYYGYTF
V: TRBV5-1; J: TRBJ1-1; CDR3: CASSFGTGVTEAFF
V: TRBV6-5; J: TRBJ1-1; CDR3: CASSYATTGRAFF
V: TRBV4-1; J: TRBJ2-2; CDR3: CASSPTPGTTTGELFF
V: TRBV27; J: TRBJ2-3; CDR3: CASSSSLADLADTQYF
V: TRBV4-1; J: TRBJ2-1; CDR3: CASSLSVGGRYNEQFF
V: TRBV2; J: TRBJ2-3; CDR3: CASSARSGGTDTQYF
V: TRBV30; J: TRBJ2-5; CDR3: CAWNLGGVETQYF
V: TRBV30; J: TRBJ2-7; CDR3: CAWGLAGSYEQYF
V: TRBV30; J: TRBJ2-7; CDR3: CAWSVLGDSYEQYF
V: TRBV7-7; J: TRBJ2-7; CDR3: CASSPRGCVSSGVCGQYF
V: TRBV19; J: TRBJ2-2; CDR3: CASSILGTGGGELFF
V: TRBV19; J: TRBJ1-1; CDR3: CASRNTEAFF
V: TRBV7-9; J: TRBJ1-2; CDR3: CASSTPGQGNYGYTF
V: TRBV28; J: TRBJ2-7; CDR3: CASRPGLAGVSEQYF
V: TRBV12-5; J: TRBJ2-2; CDR3: CASGPLGGGLPATGELFF
V: TRBV19; J: TRBJ2-7; CDR3: CASSMGNLHSSYEQYF
V: TRBV18; J: TRBJ2-7; CDR3: CASSPGGTYEQYF
V: TRBV4-1; J: TRBJ2-1; CDR3: CASSHLMGRDRGNEQFF
V: TRBV5-4; J: TRBJ2-1; CDR3: CASSLATGEQFF
V: TRBV7-9; J: TRBJ2-6; CDR3: CASSLNRPNSGANVLTF
V: TRBV6-1; J: TRBJ2-5; CDR3: CASSLGQRETQYF
V: TRBV11-1; J: TRBJ1-4; CDR3: CASSEGQARKLFF
V: TRBV27; J: TRBJ2-2; CDR3: CASSSARLAGGAGELFF
V: TRBV15; J: TRBJ2-3; CDR3: CATSRDKTGGHFTDTQYF
V: TRBV7-9; J: TRBJ1-4; CDR3: CASSRTGDEKLFF
V: TRBV18; J: TRBJ2-3; CDR3: CASSPPGRSTDTQYF
V: TRBV7-3; J: TRBJ1-1; CDR3: CASRLAMNTEAFF
V: TRBV9; J: TRBJ2-3; CDR3: CASSRGDTQYF
V: TRBV5-4; J: TRBJ2-3; CDR3: CASSFKSGKSTDTQYF
V: TRBV6-5; J: TRBJ1-4; CDR3: CASSLRQGMGEKLFF
V: TRBV5-6; J: TRBJ1-5; CDR3: CASSLRQGYQPQHF
V: TRBV11-2; J: TRBJ1-2; CDR3: CASSLGLIQSVYGYTF